These 10 T cell receptor beta chains were sequenced from one sample in a study of shared T cell receptors in the human thymus. Profiled with immunoSEQ multiplex PCR; TCRdb holds only in-frame clones, not every one. Of some 760,000 clones in the sample, approximately 83% were seen once. The sample also formed part of further work on human thymus T cells.

The sequencing input was thymocytes. These receptors all come from a girl under three years old with a congenital heart defect.

This chain links TRBV5-1 with TRBJ2-7; the D gene is possibly TRBD1 (6 bases). The germline CDR1 and CDR2 sequences are SGHRS and YFSETQ. The V gene lost 0 bases and the J gene lost 8 bases, with 9 bases spanning the gap. The CDR3 contains 12 residues. The CDR3 DNA reads TGCGCCAGCAGCTTGGACAGGGTTAAGCAGTACTTC. Its protein is CASSLDRVKQYF. The complete variable domain, with remaining parts taken from reference TRBV5-1 and TRBJ2-7, reads KAGVTQTPRYLIKTRGQQVTLSCSPISGHRSVSWYQQTPGQGLQFLFEYFSETQRNKGNFPGRFSGRQFSNSRSEMNVSTLELGDSALYLCASSLDRVKQYFGPGTRLTVT.

The gene calls are TRBV4-3 and TRBJ2-1; possible D gene TRBD2, 5 bases. Germline V lookup: CDR1 LGHNA, CDR2 YSLEER. CDR3 length: 17 amino acids. V was pared by 0 bases and J by 4 bases, with 16 bases between. As DNA, the CDR3 is TGCGCCAGCAGCCAAGATAGGGAGTTTCCCAAATACAATGAGCAGTTCTTC. This codes for CASSQDREFPKYNEQFF.

The genes are TRBV7-9 and TRBJ2-3; TRBD1 agrees at 7 bases. Germline V gives CDR1 SEHNR, CDR2 FQNEAQ (reference sequence). The junction had 16 bases not matched to a gene; V was cut back by 5 bases and J by 5 bases. The CDR3 consists of 17 residues. CDR3 sequence reads: CASSPIPMTYRGDTQYF. DNA for the CDR3: TGTGCCAGCAGCCCCATACCCATGACTTACAGGGGAGATACGCAGTATTTT.

This CDR3 is CASSQDRGDSPLHF. CDR3 DNA sequence: TGTGCCAGCAGCCAGGACAGGGGGGATTCACCCCTCCACTTT. The gene calls are TRBV28 and TRBJ1-6; 10 bases line up with TRBD1. There are 14 residues in the CDR3. The germline gives CDR1 MDHEN, CDR2 SYDVKM. The trim removed 6 bases at V and 8 bases at J, leaving 4 bases unmatched. Drawing the rest from reference TRBV28 and TRBJ1-6, the complete variable domain is DVKVTQSSRYLVKRTGEKVFLECVQDMDHENMFWYRQDPGLGLRLIYFSYDVKMKEKGDIPEGYSVSREKKERFSLILESASTNQTSMYLCASSQDRGDSPLHFGNGTRLTVT.

The rearrangement joins TRBV6-5 to TRBJ1-2, with 7 nucleotides matching TRBD1. This CDR3 is 15 amino acids long. Germline CDR1 is MNHEY and CDR2 is SVGAGI. Germline trimming cut 2 bases from V and 4 bases from J; bases unmatched to any gene: 7. The CDR3 DNA is TGTGCCAGCAGTTACGAGCCGGGACAGCTCTATGGCTACACCTTC. The encoded protein is CASSYEPGQLYGYTF.

This chain links TRBV7-9 with TRBJ2-5; TRBD2 agrees at 12 bases. CDR1 is SEHNR and CDR2 is FQNEAQ in the germline V gene (reference sequence). V lost 4 bases and J lost 4; bases outside the gene matches: 13. This CDR3 is 18 amino acids long. The CDR3 DNA follows: TGTGCCAGCAGCTATCTTGGGACTAGCGGGTATCTCTTAGAGACCCAGTACTTC. Translated: CASSYLGTSGYLLETQYF.

In its sample, this clone was seen a few times. The chain is built from TRBV5-1 and TRBJ1-4; D is undetermined. Trimming took off 4 bases at V and 6 bases at J, with 16 bases between the two ends. The CDR3 is 15 amino acids. Per germline, CDR1 SGHRS and CDR2 YFSETQ. CDR3 coding DNA: TGCGCCAGCAGCCCTCGTGGTGGGCGGGATGAAAAACTGTTTTTT. Amino acid sequence: CASSPRGGRDEKLFF. The full variable domain, rest sourced from reference TRBV5-1 and TRBJ1-4, is KAGVTQTPRYLIKTRGQQVTLSCSPISGHRSVSWYQQTPGQGLQFLFEYFSETQRNKGNFPGRFSGRQFSNSRSEMNVSTLELGDSALYLCASSPRGGRDEKLFFGSGTQLSVL.

The chain has TRBV14 and TRBJ2-3; 8 nucleotides agree with TRBD2. The CDR3 runs 19 residues. The V gene end was trimmed by 4 bases and the J gene end by 4 bases; junction bases not matched to a gene: 19. Germline CDR1 is SGHDN and CDR2 is FVKESK. The CDR3 nucleotides are TGTGCCAGCAGCCCCACCGCCGACTTGGGACTAGTGGGATCAGATACGCAGTATTTT. Protein product: CASSPTADLGLVGSDTQYF. The full variable domain, rest sourced from reference TRBV14 and TRBJ2-3, is EAGVTQFPSHSVIEKGQTVTLRCDPISGHDNLYWYRRVMGKEIKFLLHFVKESKQDESGMPNNRFLAERTGGTYSTLKVQPAELEDSGVYFCASSPTADLGLVGSDTQYFGPGTRLTVL.

The CDR3 sequence: CASSIDWGGRKLEHHQPQHF. The CDR3 nucleotides are TGTGCCAGTAGTATAGATTGGGGGGGCAGGAAATTAGAGCATCATCAGCCCCAGCATTTT. The chain employs TRBV19 and TRBJ1-5; D possibly corresponds to TRBD1 (6 bases). There are 20 residues in the CDR3. CDR1 LNHDA and CDR2 SQIVND come from the germline V gene (reference sequence). V was shortened by 0 bases and J by 5 bases, with 26 bases between the two germline ends.

The chain has TRBV2 and TRBJ2-7; D may be TRBD2 (5 bases). The CDR3 has 13 amino acids. The V and J ends lost 2 bases and 6 bases respectively, with 11 bases between them. The V gene's germline CDR1 is SNHLY and CDR2 FYNNEI. The CDR3 reads CASSEILRGEQYF. CDR3 coding DNA: TGTGCCAGCAGTGAAATTCTCCGGGGCGAGCAGTACTTC. Full variable domain (remainder filled in from reference TRBV2 and TRBJ2-7): EPEVTQTPSHQVTQMGQEVILRCVPISNHLYFYWYRQILGQKVEFLVSFYNNEISEKSEIFDDQFSVERPDGSNFTLKIRSTKLEDSAMYFCASSEILRGEQYFGPGTRLTVT.